This entry is about one T cell receptor (beta chain). Its matching antigen is unknown. In making TCR cDNA, 5'RACE template switching added a universal primer site and UMIs to it. One entry per CDR3 protein, called by TCRdb with MiXCR from the 5' RACE reads. The profile shows just under 600,000 distinct CDR3 sequences, roughly 12% of them singletons. The data belong to a study of T cells after yellow fever vaccination. Study-level findings and limits: Booster sampling recovered most clones from primary vaccination (approximately 96% CD4, roughly 86% CD8).

The germline V gene encodes CDR1 SGHAT and CDR2 FQNNGV. The V and J ends lost 0 bases and 13 bases respectively, with 19 bases between them. The CDR3 spans 15 residues. The chain combines TRBV11-2 with TRBJ2-1; D is ambiguous. The sequence was collected from a man younger than 40 who received the YFV17D yellow fever vaccine. The sequencing used PBMCs, collected on the day of the yellow fever booster vaccination. Here the CDR3 reads CASSLDPVFRVEQFF. CDR3 in DNA: TGTGCCAGCAGCTTAGATCCTGTGTTCCGGGTGGAACAGTTCTTC.